Below, 27 T cell receptor beta chains from the same sample are listed, as sequenced in a study of CD8+ T cells in alopecia areata (dated by TCRdb to 2016 to 2019). The time point label of this sample denotes: baseline before oral tofacitinib. The library was built by means of the immunoSEQ multiplex PCR assay. RNA was extracted from all samples and reverse transcribed into cDNA, which served as template for TCR sequencing. TCRdb stores this immuneACCESS table with in-frame sequences only. Part of the clones is absent; in the studies checked, under half of the shortfall reflects unresolved V genes, and no reason is known for the rest. Here the sample has over 120,000 clones; 40% to 55% occur a single time. The biggest ten clones account for roughly 0.9% of the sample. Specimen: CD4+ T cells sorted from blood, collected at week 0. Receptors originate from a human donor with alopecia areata.

This clone showed up just a few times. The rearrangement joins TRBV15 to TRBJ1-2; weak D call: TRBD1 (5 bases). This CDR3 has 16 amino acids. Between the trimmed V and J ends, which lost 4 bases and 6 bases, there was a span of 21 bases. CDR1 LNHNV and CDR2 YYDKDF come from the germline V gene (reference sequence). The CDR3 bases are TGTGCCACCAGCACAGGTAGATGGGGCGAAGGGCATGGCTACACCTTC. Residues: CATSTGRWGEGHGYTF.

Only a few counts were recorded for this clone. The rearrangement joins TRBV6-1 to TRBJ1-3; D is perhaps TRBD1 (5 bases). Trimming left V 4 bases short and J 0 bases short, with 13 bases between. This CDR3 contains 16 residues. CDR1 is MNHNS and CDR2 is SASEGT in the germline V gene. CDR3 sequence reads: CASSGEDRISGNTIYF. CDR3 sequence (DNA): TGTGCCAGCAGTGGAGAAGACAGAATCTCTGGAAACACCATATATTTT.

This sequence joins TRBV30 and TRBJ2-2; 10 bases are shared with TRBD2. From germline, CDR1 is GTSNPN and CDR2 SVGIG (reference sequence). V lost 5 bases to trimming and J lost 7 bases; unmatched junction nucleotides: 13. The CDR3 has 16 amino acids. CDR3 coding DNA: TGTGCCTGGGAGGGGACTAGCGCACCTAGGGGCGGGGAGCTGTTTTTT. Translated, it gives CAWEGTSAPRGGELFF. The full variable domain, its missing parts supplied by reference TRBV30 and TRBJ2-2, is SQTIHQWPATLVQPVGSPLSLECTVEGTSNPNLYWYRQAAGRGLQLLFYSVGIGQISSEVPQNLSASRPQDRQFILSSKKLLLSDSGFYLCAWEGTSAPRGGELFFGEGSRLTVL.

This chain uses TRBV11-2 with TRBJ2-1; D is possibly TRBD2 (6 bases). This CDR3 region has 11 residues. Germline lookup yields CDR1 SGHAT and CDR2 FQNNGV. The V and J ends lost 3 bases and 15 bases respectively, with 12 bases between them. The DNA of the CDR3 is TGTGCCAGCAGCTTCGGGACTGTTCTGTTCTTC. Translating it yields CASSFGTVLFF. Full variable domain (rest looked up from reference TRBV11-2 and TRBJ2-1): EAGVAQSPRYKIIEKRQSVAFWCNPISGHATLYWYQQILGQGPKLLIQFQNNGVVDDSQLPKDRFSAERLKGVDSTLKIQPAKLEDSAVYLCASSFGTVLFFGPGTRLTVL.

This clone was detected only a few times. The rearrangement uses TRBV30 and TRBJ2-2; no clear D. The CDR3 has 11 amino acids. Deletions cut 4 bases from V and 8 bases from J, with 8 bases between. Germline V gene lookup returns CDR1 GTSNPN and CDR2 SVGIG (reference sequence). The CDR3 DNA is TGTGCCTGGATTCATCGAGGGGAGCTGTTTTTT. It codes for CAWIHRGELFF. Full variable domain (missing parts from reference TRBV30 and TRBJ2-2): SQTIHQWPATLVQPVGSPLSLECTVEGTSNPNLYWYRQAAGRGLQLLFYSVGIGQISSEVPQNLSASRPQDRQFILSSKKLLLSDSGFYLCAWIHRGELFFGEGSRLTVL.

This clone was observed a handful of times. The rearrangement links TRBV28 to TRBJ2-2; no firm D call. The CDR3 sequence is 12 residues long. Germline CDR1 and CDR2: MDHEN and SYDVKM. The V end lost 8 bases, the J end lost 6 bases, and 10 bases lay between the germline ends. The CDR3 coding sequence is TGTGCCAGCCGCCGCTGGTCCGGGGAGCTGTTTTTT. This codes for CASRRWSGELFF.

The chain is built from TRBV4-1 and TRBJ2-3; unclear D gene. The CDR3 sequence is 13 residues long. Deletions cut 1 base from V and 4 bases from J, with 6 bases between. Germline CDR1 and CDR2: MGHRA and YSYEKL. In nucleotides, the CDR3 is TGCGCCAGCAGCCAAGGTCCGTCAGATACGCAGTATTTT. It encodes CASSQGPSDTQYF.

The chain uses TRBV4-3 and TRBJ2-2, with 9 bases fitting TRBD1. Trimming cost V 4 bases and J 6 bases; bases outside gene matches: 6. CDR1 LGHNA and CDR2 YSLEER come from the germline V gene. This CDR3 is 15 amino acids long. CDR3 nucleotide sequence: TGCGCCAGCAGCCCCACAGGGGGCCGACCCGGGGAGCTGTTTTTT. Translated, it gives CASSPTGGRPGELFF.

The rearrangement links TRBV28 to TRBJ2-1, with 8 bases identical to TRBD1. CDR3 length: 15 residues. The junction had 6 bases not matched to a gene; V was cut back by 0 bases and J by 8 bases. Looked up from germline, CDR1 is MDHEN and CDR2 is SYDVKM. The CDR3 sequence is CASSLWTGDLDEQFF. The CDR3 region has the DNA TGTGCCAGCAGTTTATGGACAGGGGATCTCGATGAGCAGTTCTTC.

The chain joins TRBV28 to TRBJ2-1; 7 positions agree with TRBD1. CDR3 size: 15 residues. V lost 6 bases and J lost 8; bases outside the gene matches: 13. Germline V CDR1 and CDR2: MDHEN, SYDVKM. CDR3 sequence (DNA): TGTGCCAGCAGCACTTCGCAGACAGGGAAGGATGAGCAGTTCTTC. This codes for CASSTSQTGKDEQFF.

A single count supports this clone. The rearrangement joins TRBV14 to TRBJ2-5; D might be TRBD2 (6 bases). With 11 bases removed from V and 0 bases from J, the gap between germline ends came to 16 bases. CDR3 length: 14 amino acids. Germline V gene sequence: CDR1 SGHDN, CDR2 FVKESK. Here the CDR3 DNA reads TGTGCCTGCAACCGTGGGACTTACCAAGAGACCCAGTACTTC. It encodes CACNRGTYQETQYF.

This clone was observed a few times. V is TRBV29-1 and J is TRBJ2-1; D might be TRBD1 (6 bases). The CDR3 runs 11 residues. Germline CDR1 reads SQVTM; CDR2 reads ANQGSEA. V was trimmed by 7 bases and J by 3 bases, leaving 7 bases between them. The CDR3 loop reads CSADSYNEQFF. The CDR3 bases are TGCAGCGCGGACAGCTACAATGAGCAGTTCTTC.

This clone has more than one count but fewer than ten. The V call is TRBV23-1, the J call TRBJ2-2; D may be TRBD1 or TRBD2 (5 bases each). TRBV23-1 is sorted into the ORF group, with uncertain function. The CDR3 is 16 amino acids. Deletions cut 3 bases from V and 3 bases from J, with 14 bases between. The CDR3, as DNA: TGCGCCAGCAGTCATCGTCCAGGGAGTGACACCGGGGAGCTGTTTTTT. Translated: CASSHRPGSDTGELFF.

The table lists this clone with a few counts. The DNA of the CDR3 is TGTGCCAGCAGCCCACTAGCGGGAGGGCCCCGCAATGAGCAGTTCTTC. It yields the protein CASSPLAGGPRNEQFF. J is TRBJ2-1 and V is TRBV7-8, with 13 bases that match TRBD2. CDR1 and CDR2 from the germline V gene are SGHVS and FQNEAQ. The CDR3 runs 16 residues. With V trimmed by 5 bases and J by 6 bases, 7 bases remained unmatched.

Comment on this clone: One end of the junction is discordant with germline, which a read error may explain. The V and J genes are TRBV20-1 and TRBJ1-2; D perhaps matches TRBD1 (5 bases). This CDR3 region has 11 residues. Germline assignment: CDR1 DFQATT and CDR2 SNEGSKA (reference sequence). Here the CDR3 reads CSARSLGTLAF. Here the CDR3 DNA reads TGCAGTGCTAGGTCGTTGGGGACCTTGGCCTTC.

Concerning this clone itself: Other DNA sequences in the same sample also yield this CDR3. The V and J genes are TRBV4-1 and TRBJ2-5; D might be TRBD2 (6 bases). The CDR3 is 15 residues long. Germline V gene sequence: CDR1 MGHRA, CDR2 YSYEKL. Trimming took 0 bases from V and 5 from J, leaving 13 bases between them. Here the CDR3 DNA reads TGCGCCAGCAGCCAAGACGGATCCCGGGGGGAGACCCAGTACTTC. Translating it yields CASSQDGSRGETQYF.

The CDR3 protein is CASSGGGLNEQYF. The CDR3 DNA sequence: TGTGCCAGCAGTGGTGGGGGATTAAACGAGCAGTACTTC. The chain links TRBV2 to TRBJ2-7; the D call may be TRBD1 or TRBD2 (5 bases each). V dropped 4 bases and J dropped 5 bases, with 12 bases sitting between them. Germline CDR1 and CDR2: SNHLY and FYNNEI. The CDR3 totals 13 residues. Supplemented by reference TRBV2 and TRBJ2-7, the full variable domain reads EPEVTQTPSHQVTQMGQEVILRCVPISNHLYFYWYRQILGQKVEFLVSFYNNEISEKSEIFDDQFSVERPDGSNFTLKIRSTKLEDSAMYFCASSGGGLNEQYFGPGTRLTVT.

A few counts support this clone. This specimen includes other DNA sequences encoding the same CDR3. The genes are TRBV30 and TRBJ1-3, with D perhaps matching TRBD1 (6 bases). Germline CDR1 reads GTSNPN; CDR2 reads SVGIG (reference sequence). This CDR3 is built from 14 residues. The V end lost 2 bases, the J end lost 0 bases, and 8 bases lay between the germline ends. The CDR3 DNA reads TGTGCCTGGAGTACAGGGAGCTCTGGAAACACCATATATTTT. Translated, it gives CAWSTGSSGNTIYF.

In its sample, this clone was seen many times. The gene calls are TRBV11-2 and TRBJ2-3; 13 bases align to TRBD2. CDR1 is SGHAT, CDR2 FQNNGV, per germline. This CDR3 spans 16 amino acids. V dropped 5 bases and J dropped 5; count of bases not matched to a gene: 7. The chain's CDR3 is CASSLRTSGSGDTQYF. In DNA form, the CDR3 reads TGTGCCAGCAGCCTACGGACTAGCGGGAGTGGAGATACGCAGTATTTT.

V and J are TRBV6-5 and TRBJ2-7, with D unresolved. With 4 bases removed from V and 7 bases from J, the gap between germline ends came to 20 bases. Per the germline V gene, CDR1 is MNHEY and CDR2 is SVGAGI. There are 15 residues in the CDR3. CDR3: CASSWAAQPPREQYF. In DNA form, the CDR3 reads TGTGCCAGCAGTTGGGCCGCACAGCCCCCACGGGAGCAGTACTTC.

V is TRBV30 and J is TRBJ2-7; no definite D call. The CDR3 sequence is 17 residues long. The V end was cut by 2 bases, the J end by 1 base, with 21 bases between. Germline CDR1 GTSNPN, CDR2 SVGIG (reference sequence). In DNA, the CDR3 is TGTGCCTGGAGTATACGACGGACGGAAGGTCTTTCCTACGAGCAGTACTTC. Translated, it gives CAWSIRRTEGLSYEQYF. The variable domain in full, completed from reference TRBV30 and TRBJ2-7, reads SQTIHQWPATLVQPVGSPLSLECTVEGTSNPNLYWYRQAAGRGLQLLFYSVGIGQISSEVPQNLSASRPQDRQFILSSKKLLLSDSGFYLCAWSIRRTEGLSYEQYFGPGTRLTVT.

There are a few counts of this clone. The chain recombines TRBV5-1 with TRBJ2-7; D perhaps matches TRBD1 (7 bases). Germline CDR1 and CDR2: SGHRS and YFSETQ. Trimming took off 0 bases at V and 4 bases at J, with 14 bases between the two ends. The CDR3 has 15 amino acids. Written as DNA, the CDR3 is TGCGCCAGCAGCTTGGGGGCGGGACAGAATTACGAGCAGTACTTC. Its translation: CASSLGAGQNYEQYF.

The V and J genes are TRBV5-4 and TRBJ2-1; 8 positions match TRBD2. With V trimmed by 5 bases and J by 0 bases, 10 bases remained unmatched. Per the germline V gene, CDR1 is SGHNT and CDR2 is YYREEE (reference sequence). This CDR3 has 17 amino acids. The CDR3 is CASRPDRSGSSYNEQFF. The CDR3 DNA follows: TGTGCCAGCAGGCCCGACCGCAGCGGGAGCTCCTACAATGAGCAGTTCTTC.

The chain employs TRBV5-1 and TRBJ2-1; D is uncertain. This CDR3 has 12 amino acids. In germline, CDR1 is SGHRS, CDR2 YFSETQ. The V end was cut by 5 bases, the J end by 5 bases, with 8 bases between. CDR3 sequence (DNA): TGCGCCAGCAGACGACAAGACAATGAGCAGTTCTTC. The encoded protein is CASRRQDNEQFF.

V gene TRBV5-1 combines with J gene TRBJ2-7; a possible D gene is TRBD1 (6 bases). V was pared by 1 base and J by 2 bases, with 13 bases between. CDR1 is SGHRS, CDR2 YFSETQ, per germline. The CDR3 runs 15 residues. The CDR3 sequence: CASSLRQGSPYEQYF. The CDR3 nucleotides read TGCGCCAGCAGCTTGCGTCAGGGGTCACCCTACGAGCAGTACTTC.

The V and J genes are TRBV6-1 and TRBJ2-1; 9 nucleotides line up with TRBD2. The CDR3 spans 16 residues. Germline CDR1 is MNHNS and CDR2 is SASEGT. V was pared by 1 base and J by 2 bases, with 3 bases of the junction left unmatched. The CDR3 protein is CASSEGTSATYNEQFF. In DNA, the CDR3 is TGTGCCAGCAGTGAAGGGACTAGCGCGACCTACAATGAGCAGTTCTTC.

There are a few counts of this clone. The chain is built from TRBV6-5 and TRBJ1-3; D uncertain. The V end was cut by 4 bases, the J end by 0 bases, with 7 bases between. Per germline, CDR1 MNHEY and CDR2 SVGAGI. This CDR3 is built from 14 residues. CDR3 DNA: TGTGCCAGCAGTTTACAGAACTCTGGAAACACCATATATTTT. This encodes CASSLQNSGNTIYF.